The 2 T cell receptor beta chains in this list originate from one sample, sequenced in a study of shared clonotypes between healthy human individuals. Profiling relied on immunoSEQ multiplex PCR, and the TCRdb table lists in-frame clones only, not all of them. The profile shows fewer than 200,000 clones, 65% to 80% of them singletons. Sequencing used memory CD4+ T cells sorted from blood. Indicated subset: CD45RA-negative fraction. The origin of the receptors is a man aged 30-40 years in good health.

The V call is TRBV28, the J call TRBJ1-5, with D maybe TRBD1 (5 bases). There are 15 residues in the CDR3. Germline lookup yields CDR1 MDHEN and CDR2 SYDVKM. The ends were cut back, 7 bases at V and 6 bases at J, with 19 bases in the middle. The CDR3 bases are TGTGCCAGCACTCCCGGCTCGATGGGACGTCAGCCCCAGCATTTT. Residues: CASTPGSMGRQPQHF.

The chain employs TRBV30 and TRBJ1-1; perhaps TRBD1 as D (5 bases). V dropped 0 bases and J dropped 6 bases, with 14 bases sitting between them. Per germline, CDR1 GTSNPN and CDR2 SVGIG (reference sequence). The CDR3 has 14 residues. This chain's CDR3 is CAWSVLAGEAEAFF. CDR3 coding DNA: TGTGCCTGGAGTGTACTAGCGGGGGAGGCTGAAGCTTTCTTT.